This entry features one TCR beta chain sequence. This sample was included in a study of cytomegalovirus exposure and HLA in healthy donors. This PCR relied on a set of 60 Vbeta primers and 13 Jbeta primers. Data came from immunoSEQ multiplex PCR; TCRdb stores just in-frame clones and leaves some out. The top ten clones hold about 3.9% of a sample with about 95,000 clones, 81% of them seen once. This receptor was identified in a woman between 65 and 79 years old in good health and CMV-seropositive. Material: PBMCs.

The chain's CDR3 is CASSVAGNYPNEQFF. CDR3 nucleotides: TGTGCCAGCAGCGTAGCGGGAAATTATCCTAATGAGCAGTTCTTC. This rearrangement joins TRBV6-1 to TRBJ2-1, with TRBD2 matching over 8 bases. This CDR3 spans 15 amino acids. Germline V gene lookup returns CDR1 MNHNS and CDR2 SASEGT. Unmatched junction bases numbered 11, after V lost 6 bases and J lost 7 bases.